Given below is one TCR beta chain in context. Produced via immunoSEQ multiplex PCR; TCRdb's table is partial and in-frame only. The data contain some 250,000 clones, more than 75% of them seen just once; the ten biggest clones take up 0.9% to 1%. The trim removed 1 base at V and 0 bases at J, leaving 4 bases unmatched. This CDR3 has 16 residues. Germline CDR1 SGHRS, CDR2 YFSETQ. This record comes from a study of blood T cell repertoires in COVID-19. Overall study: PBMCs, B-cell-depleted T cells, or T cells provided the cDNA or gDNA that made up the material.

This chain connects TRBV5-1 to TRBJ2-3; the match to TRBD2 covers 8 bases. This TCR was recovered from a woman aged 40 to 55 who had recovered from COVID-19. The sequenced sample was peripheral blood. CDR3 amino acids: CASSLWSGGSTDTQYF. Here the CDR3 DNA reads TGCGCCAGCAGCTTGTGGAGCGGGGGAAGCACAGATACGCAGTATTTT.